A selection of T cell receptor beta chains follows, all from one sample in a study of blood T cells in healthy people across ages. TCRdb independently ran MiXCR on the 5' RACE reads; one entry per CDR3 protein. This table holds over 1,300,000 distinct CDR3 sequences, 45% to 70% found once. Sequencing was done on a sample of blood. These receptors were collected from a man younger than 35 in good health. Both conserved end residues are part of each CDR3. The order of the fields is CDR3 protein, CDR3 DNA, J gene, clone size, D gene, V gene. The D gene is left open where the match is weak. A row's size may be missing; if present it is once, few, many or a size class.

CDR3aa: CAISETGNVRNTEAFF
CDR3nt: TGTGCCATCAGTGAGACAGGGAATGTCCGGAACACTGAAGCTTTCTTT
j_gene: TRBJ1-1
abundance: few
d_gene: -
v_gene: TRBV10-3

CDR3aa: CATSRDLPAGGSEQYF
CDR3nt: TGTGCCACCAGCAGAGATCTTCCAGCGGGAGGTTCCGAGCAGTACTTC
j_gene: TRBJ2-7
abundance: -
d_gene: TRBD2
v_gene: TRBV15

CDR3aa: CASSYPRGAFHEQYF
CDR3nt: TGTGCCAGCAGTTACCCCCGAGGAGCGTTCCACGAGCAGTACTTC
j_gene: TRBJ2-7
abundance: -
d_gene: -
v_gene: TRBV6-6

CDR3aa: CASSVGMSTYEQYF
CDR3nt: TGTGCCAGCAGCGTAGGAATGTCCACCTACGAGCAGTACTTC
j_gene: TRBJ2-7
abundance: -
d_gene: -
v_gene: TRBV9

CDR3aa: CASSYPNGPQHF
CDR3nt: TGTGCCAGCAGTTACCCTAACGGGCCCCAGCATTTT
j_gene: TRBJ1-5
abundance: -
d_gene: -
v_gene: TRBV6-5

CDR3aa: CASSQDRGIDEQYF
CDR3nt: TGTGCCAGCAGCCAAGACAGGGGAATCGACGAGCAGTACTTC
j_gene: TRBJ2-7
abundance: -
d_gene: -
v_gene: TRBV3-1

CDR3aa: CSASLTGGTYEQYF
CDR3nt: TGCAGTGCTAGTCTGACAGGGGGAACCTACGAGCAGTACTTC
j_gene: TRBJ2-7
abundance: few
d_gene: TRBD1
v_gene: TRBV20-1

CDR3aa: CSVNLGDNEQYF
CDR3nt: TGCAGCGTTAACCTCGGGGACAATGAGCAGTACTTC
j_gene: TRBJ2-5
abundance: once
d_gene: -
v_gene: TRBV29-1

CDR3aa: CASSLLRGLYNEQFF
CDR3nt: TGCGCCAGCAGTCTCTTGAGGGGGCTCTACAATGAGCAGTTCTTC
j_gene: TRBJ2-1
abundance: few
d_gene: TRBD1
v_gene: TRBV5-1

CDR3aa: CASSRWVGETQYF
CDR3nt: TGTGCCAGCAGCCGGTGGGTGGGGGAGACCCAGTACTTC
j_gene: TRBJ2-5
abundance: -
d_gene: -
v_gene: TRBV6-5

CDR3aa: CASSSGQVLEAFF
CDR3nt: TGCGCCAGCAGCTCGGGACAGGTGTTGGAAGCTTTCTTT
j_gene: TRBJ1-1
abundance: once
d_gene: TRBD1
v_gene: TRBV5-1

CDR3aa: CASSSRMTSGSDTDTQYF
CDR3nt: TGTGCCAGCAGTTCTAGGATGACTAGCGGGAGTGACACAGATACGCAGTATTTT
j_gene: TRBJ2-3
abundance: few
d_gene: TRBD2
v_gene: TRBV12-3/TRBV12-4

CDR3aa: CASSLGGGLAGGLYQETQYF
CDR3nt: TGTGCCAGCAGCTTAGGCGGGGGACTAGCGGGAGGACTGTACCAAGAGACCCAGTACTTC
j_gene: TRBJ2-5
abundance: -
d_gene: TRBD2
v_gene: TRBV7-8

CDR3aa: CASSPYRDYYGYTF
CDR3nt: TGTGCCAGCAGCCCATACCGGGACTACTATGGCTACACCTTC
j_gene: TRBJ1-2
abundance: -
d_gene: -
v_gene: TRBV7-2

CDR3aa: CATSPITSTDTQYF
CDR3nt: TGTGCCACCTCCCCCATAACTAGCACAGATACGCAGTATTTT
j_gene: TRBJ2-3
abundance: few
d_gene: -
v_gene: TRBV11-2

CDR3aa: CSSQDRGLVQYF
CDR3nt: TGCAGCTCCCAGGACAGGGGGCTCGTGCAGTACTTC
j_gene: TRBJ2-5
abundance: -
d_gene: TRBD1
v_gene: TRBV29-1

CDR3aa: CASSLVLGPYNEQFF
CDR3nt: TGCGCCAGCAGCTTGGTTTTGGGACCCTACAATGAGCAGTTCTTC
j_gene: TRBJ2-1
abundance: -
d_gene: -
v_gene: TRBV5-1

CDR3aa: CASSPGTGGLSGANVLTF
CDR3nt: TGTGCCAGCAGTCCAGGGACAGGGGGCCTCTCTGGGGCCAACGTCCTGACTTTC
j_gene: TRBJ2-6
abundance: -
d_gene: TRBD1
v_gene: TRBV12-3/TRBV12-4

CDR3aa: CSVGRRGKYYEQYF
CDR3nt: TGCAGCGTTGGGCGGCGGGGAAAATACTACGAGCAGTACTTC
j_gene: TRBJ2-7
abundance: -
d_gene: -
v_gene: TRBV29-1

CDR3aa: CASSNRVGVGEQFF
CDR3nt: TGTGCCAGCAGTAACAGGGTGGGGGTAGGTGAGCAGTTCTTC
j_gene: TRBJ2-1
abundance: -
d_gene: -
v_gene: TRBV2

CDR3aa: CSAIPAIQETQYF
CDR3nt: TGCAGTGCTATTCCGGCGATCCAAGAGACCCAGTACTTC
j_gene: TRBJ2-5
abundance: few
d_gene: -
v_gene: TRBV20-1

CDR3aa: CASSFSSGGSYNEQFF
CDR3nt: TGTGCCAGCAGTTTCAGCAGCGGGGGCTCCTACAATGAGCAGTTCTTC
j_gene: TRBJ2-1
abundance: -
d_gene: TRBD2
v_gene: TRBV27

CDR3aa: CSVVGGRGTEAFF
CDR3nt: TGCAGCGTTGTGGGCGGCAGGGGCACTGAAGCTTTCTTT
j_gene: TRBJ1-1
abundance: -
d_gene: -
v_gene: TRBV29-1

CDR3aa: CANTRGQGTEAFF
CDR3nt: TGTGCCAACACCAGGGGGCAGGGCACTGAAGCTTTCTTT
j_gene: TRBJ1-1
abundance: -
d_gene: TRBD1
v_gene: TRBV25-1

CDR3aa: CASSQGLGGSYEQYF
CDR3nt: TGCGCCAGCAGCCAAGGATTGGGAGGCAGCTACGAGCAGTACTTC
j_gene: TRBJ2-7
abundance: -
d_gene: -
v_gene: TRBV4-1

CDR3aa: CASSKRDGYEQYF
CDR3nt: TGTGCCAGCAGCAAGCGTGATGGCTACGAGCAGTACTTC
j_gene: TRBJ2-7
abundance: few
d_gene: -
v_gene: TRBV7-9

CDR3aa: CASRGLGGDEKLFF
CDR3nt: TGTGCCAGCAGAGGGCTAGGGGGTGACGAAAAACTGTTTTTT
j_gene: TRBJ1-4
abundance: -
d_gene: -
v_gene: TRBV6-5

CDR3aa: CASSYGGTGGTLDGYTF
CDR3nt: TGCGCCAGCAGCTACGGAGGGACAGGGGGCACCCTCGATGGCTACACCTTC
j_gene: TRBJ1-2
abundance: -
d_gene: TRBD1
v_gene: TRBV5-1

CDR3aa: CASSLTGSLVPYEQYF
CDR3nt: TGTGCCAGCAGCTTAACCGGGAGTCTAGTCCCCTACGAGCAGTACTTC
j_gene: TRBJ2-7
abundance: -
d_gene: -
v_gene: TRBV7-2

CDR3aa: CASIFSIHTQYF
CDR3nt: TGTGCCAGCATTTTCTCGATACATACGCAGTATTTT
j_gene: TRBJ2-3
abundance: few
d_gene: -
v_gene: TRBV25-1

CDR3aa: CASSYRKRDYQETQYF
CDR3nt: TGTGCCAGCAGTTACCGAAAAAGAGATTACCAAGAGACCCAGTACTTC
j_gene: TRBJ2-5
abundance: -
d_gene: -
v_gene: TRBV6-2/TRBV6-3

CDR3aa: CAISPSRGTYNEQFF
CDR3nt: TGTGCCATCAGCCCCAGCCGGGGGACATACAATGAGCAGTTCTTC
j_gene: TRBJ2-1
abundance: -
d_gene: -
v_gene: TRBV10-3

CDR3aa: CASSQNPTGTGVNTEAFF
CDR3nt: TGCGCCAGCAGCCAAAATCCTACCGGGACAGGTGTGAACACTGAAGCTTTCTTT
j_gene: TRBJ1-1
abundance: -
d_gene: TRBD1
v_gene: TRBV5-1

CDR3aa: CASSQDGVPYNEQFF
CDR3nt: TGCGCCAGCAGCCAAGACGGGGTCCCCTACAATGAGCAGTTCTTC
j_gene: TRBJ2-1
abundance: -
d_gene: -
v_gene: TRBV4-3

CDR3aa: CASSTRPGFEETQYF
CDR3nt: TGTGCCAGCAGCACAAGACCGGGGTTTGAAGAGACCCAGTACTTC
j_gene: TRBJ2-5
abundance: -
d_gene: -
v_gene: TRBV14

CDR3aa: CSASTSGGYNEQFF
CDR3nt: TGCAGTGCTAGCACTAGCGGGGGCTACAATGAGCAGTTCTTC
j_gene: TRBJ2-1
abundance: once
d_gene: TRBD2
v_gene: TRBV20-1

CDR3aa: CASSPKKFQETQYF
CDR3nt: TGTGCCAGCAGCCCAAAGAAATTCCAAGAGACCCAGTACTTC
j_gene: TRBJ2-5
abundance: -
d_gene: -
v_gene: TRBV5-5

CDR3aa: CSGLRGYEQFF
CDR3nt: TGCAGCGGCCTCAGGGGCTATGAGCAGTTCTTC
j_gene: TRBJ2-1
abundance: -
d_gene: -
v_gene: TRBV29-1

CDR3aa: CASSSIPPGNNEQFF
CDR3nt: TGTGCCAGCAGTTCCATCCCTCCGGGGAACAATGAGCAGTTCTTC
j_gene: TRBJ2-1
abundance: -
d_gene: -
v_gene: TRBV27

CDR3aa: CASSLSPWTSGGTRDTQYF
CDR3nt: TGTGCCAGCAGCTTATCCCCTTGGACTAGCGGGGGGACGAGGGATACGCAGTATTTT
j_gene: TRBJ2-3
abundance: -
d_gene: TRBD2
v_gene: TRBV11-2